The clone carrying this T cell receptor beta chain has a count of ten or more. Its target is not known. Every TCR cDNA molecule bore its own unique molecular identifier. MiXCR, run by TCRdb on the 5' RACE reads, gives a single entry per CDR3 protein. The top ten hold 10% to 13% of the sample, which has 18,000 or so distinct CDR3 sequences, around 6% seen once. Per the germline V gene, CDR1 is DFQATT and CDR2 is SNEGSKA (reference sequence). CDR3 length: 14 amino acids. Trimming pared 3 bases from V and 4 bases from J, leaving 12 bases between. Indicated time point: sample taken at primary tumor resection. The study sequenced unsorted whole RNA from tumor, nontumor lung or frozen PBMC. This specimen comes from a study of spatial heterogeneity in lung cancer. Regarding the study as a whole: Among tumor T cells, estimated coverage was roughly 7.4% for alpha chains and 12% to 15% for beta chains. Ubiquitous expanded TCR counts tracked ubiquitous nonsynonymous mutations; regional expanded TCR counts tracked regional nonsynonymous mutations. In tumors, expanded intratumoral alpha and beta TCR counts tracked mutation counts.

This specimen was lung tumor tissue, taken at surgery. The TCR was taken from a female donor with early-stage non-small cell lung cancer. V gene TRBV20-1 combines with J gene TRBJ1-4; TRBD1 might be the D (6 bases). The CDR3 DNA reads TGCAGTGCTAGGCCAGGGGTGAATAATGAAAAACTGTTTTTT. It encodes CSARPGVNNEKLFF.